The sequence of this T cell receptor (beta chain) was determined in a study of blood T cell repertoires in COVID-19. Background on the study: Sample material is recorded as cDNA or gDNA derived from T cells, B-cell-depleted T cells, or PBMCs.

The J segment lost 7 bases and the V segment lost 6 bases, leaving 5 bases of the junction unmatched. This CDR3 is built from 12 residues. Germline CDR1 reads LNHDA; CDR2 reads SQIVND (reference sequence). Using immunoSEQ multiplex PCR, the repertoire was profiled, and TCRdb retains in-frame clones only, with some absent. This table has approximately 300,000 clones, around 85% appearing once. The sequence derives from a human donor with COVID-19, enrolled during active disease. The donor label of this sample is uncertain. The sequencing input was peripheral blood. The chain has TRBV19 and TRBJ1-2, with TRBD1 identical over 7 bases. The CDR3 protein is CASSRQGSGYTF. The CDR3 DNA follows: TGTGCCAGTAGCCGACAGGGTTCTGGCTACACCTTC.